This T cell receptor (beta chain) originates from a study of STAT3 mutations in large granular lymphocyte leukemia. Study overall: Among longitudinally sequenced T-LGLL patients, roughly half had canonical activating STAT3 mutations detected. More than half of T-LGLL patients received immunosuppressive therapy.

This CDR3 contains 12 residues. The trim removed 4 bases at V and 7 bases at J, leaving 3 bases unmatched. Per the germline V gene, CDR1 is SGHDT and CDR2 is YYEEEE. TCRdb keeps only in-frame clones here, not all; method: immunoSEQ multiplex PCR. The sample yields roughly 40,000 clones, around nine tenths seen once. As to this clone: What it binds is not known.

Whole-study findings and limits: In about 30% of the 18 patients, new TCR clonotypes emerged after therapy. Differing intervals and regimens complicate linking therapy response to clone burden. Every T-LGLL patient had at least one immunodominant TCRbeta clonotype.

The receptor was isolated from a human donor with T large granular lymphocyte leukemia. Some clones in this sample may be carry-over from other donors' samples. Sequencing input: PBMCs. V is TRBV5-6 and J is TRBJ2-7; 9 positions match TRBD1. CDR3 sequence reads: CASSLGTGEQYF. The CDR3 DNA reads as TGTGCCAGCAGCCTCGGGACAGGGGAGCAGTACTTC.